These 7 T cell receptor beta chains were sequenced from one sample in a study of human T cells and chemical hapten exposure. Each CDR3 protein is one row after TCRdb ran MiXCR on the RACE reads. The data hold around 260,000 distinct CDR3 sequences, with 8.6% observed a single time. Time point reported: pre-sensitization, week 0. Treatment described: therapeutic diphenylcyclopropenone sensitization with weekly scalp DPC. The sample consisted of whole blood, taken in connection with sensitization to the hapten diphenylcyclopropenone (DPC). The receptors originated from a woman in her thirties or forties with alopecia areata. Some clones in this sample may be carry-over from other donors' samples.

At least ten counts were recorded for this clonotype. The chain recombines TRBV11-3 with TRBJ2-1, with D possibly matching TRBD2 (6 bases). CDR3 length: 15 residues. Trimming left V 2 bases short and J 0 bases short, with 8 bases between. Per germline, CDR1 SGHNT and CDR2 YENEEA. CDR3 in DNA: TGTGCCAGCAGCTTAATAGCGGCCTCCTACAATGAGCAGTTCTTC. Amino acids: CASSLIAASYNEQFF.

At least ten counts were recorded for this clonotype. This chain links TRBV6-2 or TRBV6-3 with TRBJ2-7; 11 positions match TRBD2. CDR1 and CDR2 from the germline V gene are MNHEY and SVGEGT. The CDR3 is 16 amino acids. V lost 6 bases to trimming and J lost 7 bases; unmatched junction nucleotides: 14. The CDR3 nucleotides are TGTGCCAGCAGAAAGCCCGGGACTAGCGGAAGGGCGGAGCAGTACTTC. As protein: CASRKPGTSGRAEQYF.

This clonotype was observed at least ten times. The chain is built from TRBV28 and TRBJ2-5; D ambiguous. The CDR3 is made up of 12 amino acids. Germline CDR1 is MDHEN and CDR2 is SYDVKM. Deletions cut 1 base from V and 5 bases from J, with 5 bases between. The CDR3, as DNA: TGTGCCAGCAGTTTATTCCGGGAGACCCAGTACTTC. Encoded protein: CASSLFRETQYF.

This clonotype showed up just a few times. The V gene is TRBV4-3, the J gene TRBJ2-6; no reliable D call. Per germline, CDR1 LGHNA and CDR2 YSLEER. The CDR3 length is 15 residues. V was cut by 0 bases and J by 2 bases, with 5 bases left in between. CDR3 DNA: TGCGCCAGCAGCCAAGAAGACCCTGGGGCCAACGTCCTGACTTTC. Its translation: CASSQEDPGANVLTF.

This clonotype was detected a few times. The gene calls are TRBV20-1 and TRBJ2-6; D is uncertain. The length of the CDR3 is 13 residues. Trimming removed 6 bases from V and 0 bases from J, with 6 bases in between. The V gene's germline CDR1 is DFQATT and CDR2 SNEGSKA (reference sequence). The DNA for the CDR3 is TGCAGTGCCGCCCACTCTGGGGCCAACGTCCTGACTTTC. Translated, it gives CSAAHSGANVLTF.

This clonotype was picked up a small number of times. The chain couples TRBV20-1 to TRBJ2-2; D is unresolved. CDR1 is DFQATT and CDR2 is SNEGSKA in the germline V gene (reference sequence). Trimming removed 4 bases from V and 5 bases from J, with 8 bases in between. This CDR3 has 12 amino acids. CDR3 in DNA: TGCAGTGCTATGGCCGGAACCGGGGAGCTGTTTTTT. As protein: CSAMAGTGELFF.

V is TRBV4-3 and J is TRBJ2-2, with 8 bases that match TRBD2. Trimming took 1 base from V and 1 from J; bases not matched to a gene: 8. There are 18 residues in the CDR3. Germline CDR1 and CDR2: LGHNA and YSLEER. The CDR3 loop is CASSQVGSGLGNTGELFF. CDR3 DNA: TGCGCCAGCAGCCAAGTGGGATCGGGACTAGGGAACACCGGGGAGCTGTTTTTT.